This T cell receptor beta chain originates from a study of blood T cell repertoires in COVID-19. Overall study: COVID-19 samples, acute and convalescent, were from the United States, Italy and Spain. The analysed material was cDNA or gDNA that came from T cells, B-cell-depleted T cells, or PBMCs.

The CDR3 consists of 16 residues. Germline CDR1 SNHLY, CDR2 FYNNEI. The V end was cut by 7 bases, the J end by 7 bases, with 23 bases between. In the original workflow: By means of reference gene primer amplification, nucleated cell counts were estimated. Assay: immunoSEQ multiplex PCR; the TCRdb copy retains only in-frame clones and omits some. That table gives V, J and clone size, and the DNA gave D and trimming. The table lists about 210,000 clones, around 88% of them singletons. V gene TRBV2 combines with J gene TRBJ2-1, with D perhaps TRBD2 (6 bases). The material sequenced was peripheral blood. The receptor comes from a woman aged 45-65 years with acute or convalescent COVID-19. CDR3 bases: TGTGCCAGCATACCCATCCTACGGGAGAGGTGGAATGAGCAGTTCTTC. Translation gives CASIPILRERWNEQFF.